Below, 8 T cell receptor beta chains from the same sample are listed, as sequenced in a study of T cells after yellow fever vaccination. TCRdb processed the 5' RACE reads anew with MiXCR; each CDR3 protein has one entry. The repertoire holds about 22,000 distinct CDR3 sequences, with 4% to 6% as singletons. The sequencing used PBMCs, either bulk or a sorted T-cell subset (CD4+, CD8+, memory, or dextramer-sorted; not recorded which), collected 35 to 50 days after the first yellow fever vaccination. Every receptor here comes from a man in his late teens or twenties who received the YFV17D yellow fever vaccine.

This clonotype was found many times. V and J are TRBV12-3 or TRBV12-4 and TRBJ1-5; D unresolved. The CDR3 extends over 14 amino acids. The ends were cut back, 3 bases at V and 6 bases at J, with 12 bases in the middle. CDR3 bases: TGTGCCAGCAGTTTTAGAGAAGGAGGTCAGCCCCAGCATTTT. This gives the protein CASSFREGGQPQHF.

This clonotype was seen many times. The chain combines TRBV7-2 with TRBJ1-1; 7 nucleotides match TRBD1. The V gene end was trimmed by 5 bases and the J gene end by 4 bases; junction bases not matched to a gene: 4. The CDR3 sequence is 13 residues long. Germline loops: CDR1 SGHTA, CDR2 FQGNSA. The CDR3 DNA reads as TGTGCCAGCAGCCTTGACAGGGTCACTGAAGCTTTCTTT. This gives the protein CASSLDRVTEAFF. Variable domain in full (rest from reference TRBV7-2 and TRBJ1-1): GAGVSQSPSNKVTEKGKDVELRCDPISGHTALYWYRQSLGQGLEFLIYFQGNSAPDKSGLPSDRFSAERTGGSVSTLTIQRTQQEDSAVYLCASSLDRVTEAFFGQGTRLTVV.

Turning to this clonotype: This clone may be a read error of a much larger clone one base away. This chain joins TRBV4-2 and TRBJ1-2; D not resolved. The CDR3 loop spans 14 amino acids. Per the germline V gene, CDR1 is LGHNA and CDR2 is YNFKEQ. The CDR3: CASRQDPPGFGYTF. Here the CDR3 DNA reads TGTGCCAGCAGGCAAGATCCCCCCGGTTTTGGCTACACCTTC.

This clonotype was detected many times. This chain connects TRBV20-1 to TRBJ2-7, with D possibly matching TRBD1 (6 bases). The V end was cut by 0 bases, the J end by 0 bases, with 15 bases between. CDR1 and CDR2 (germline): DFQATT, SNEGSKA (reference sequence). The CDR3 consists of 16 residues. The CDR3: CSARDAGGPNSYEQYF. CDR3 bases: TGCAGTGCTAGAGATGCTGGGGGCCCGAACTCCTACGAGCAGTACTTC.

This clonotype was detected many times. The chain has TRBV12-3 or TRBV12-4 and TRBJ2-5, with D hard to call. CDR3 length equals 11 residues. The V end lost 2 bases, the J end lost 5 bases, and 3 bases lay between the germline ends. The CDR3 region has the DNA TGTGCCAGCAGTTTATTGGAGACCCAGTACTTC. It yields the protein CASSLLETQYF.

This clonotype was detected many times. The V call is TRBV5-4, the J call TRBJ2-1; TRBD2 matches at 10 bases. Germline V gene lookup returns CDR1 SGHNT and CDR2 YYREEE (reference sequence). The junction had 6 bases not matched to a gene; V was cut back by 3 bases and J by 3 bases. This CDR3 has 16 residues. CDR3 residues: CASSSVAGGSYNEQFF. The CDR3 region has the DNA TGTGCCAGCAGCTCCGTAGCGGGGGGCAGCTACAATGAGCAGTTCTTC.

This clonotype has at least ten counts. The CDR3 protein is CASSPLADRRNEKLFF. CDR3 nucleotides: TGTGCCAGCTCACCACTGGCGGACAGGCGTAATGAAAAACTGTTTTTT. The chain has TRBV18 and TRBJ1-4; TRBD1 matches 7 bases. The germline V gene has CDR1 KGHSH and CDR2 LQKENI. V was pared by 1 base and J by 4 bases, with 6 bases of the junction left unmatched. This CDR3 has 16 residues.

As to this clonotype: A much larger clone is a single base away; this may be a read error. The chain has TRBV28 and TRBJ2-2; TRBD1 might be the D (6 bases). CDR1 is MDHEN and CDR2 is SYDVKM in the germline V gene. V lost 8 bases to trimming and J lost 10 bases, with 14 bases between them. The CDR3 covers 12 residues. As DNA, the CDR3 is TGTGCCAGCGGAGGACAGCCCGAGGAGCTGTTTTTT. The encoded protein is CASGGQPEELFF.